These 28 T cell receptor beta chains share one sample of origin, sequenced in a study of cytomegalovirus exposure and HLA in healthy donors. PCR was performed using 60 Vbeta and 13 Jbeta primers. Method: immunoSEQ multiplex PCR; TCRdb's copy keeps in-frame clones and lacks some. Of under 200,000 clones detected, around three quarters appear once; the ten largest clones hold 2% to 2.5%. The specimen was PBMCs. All receptors come from a woman in her 30s in good health and CMV-seropositive.

The CDR3 loop is CASSPTGRLAWEKLFF. CDR3 sequence (DNA): TGTGCCAGCAGTCCCACAGGCAGGTTAGCTTGGGAAAAACTGTTTTTT. The V gene is TRBV27, the J gene TRBJ1-4; weak D call: TRBD1 (5 bases). The CDR3 runs to 16 residues. V was clipped by 5 bases and J by 8 bases, with 21 bases between them. Germline-derived CDR1 and CDR2 are MNHEY and SMNVEV (reference sequence).

The chain recombines TRBV2 with TRBJ1-5; 7 bases map to TRBD1. V lost 6 bases to trimming and J lost 0 bases; unmatched junction nucleotides: 5. There are 15 residues in the CDR3. Germline lookup yields CDR1 SNHLY and CDR2 FYNNEI. CDR3 in amino acids: CASRRTGDSNQPQHF. The CDR3 DNA follows: TGTGCCAGCAGGAGGACAGGAGATAGCAATCAGCCCCAGCATTTT.

V gene TRBV15 combines with J gene TRBJ1-1, with 8 bases matching TRBD1. The CDR3 is made up of 20 amino acids. After removal of 0 bases from V and 1 base from J, the junction contained 16 bases not matched to a gene. The germline V gene has CDR1 LNHNV and CDR2 YYDKDF (reference sequence). This CDR3 reads CATSRDPRTGWWGRNTEAFF. The CDR3 bases are TGTGCCACCAGCAGAGATCCACGGACAGGGTGGTGGGGTCGGAACACTGAAGCTTTCTTT.

V gene TRBV7-7 combines with J gene TRBJ2-5, with 10 bases aligning to TRBD2. J was trimmed by 4 bases and V by 6 bases; bases with no gene match: 2. The germline gives CDR1 SSHAT, CDR2 FNYEAQ (reference sequence). CDR3 length: 13 residues. The CDR3 DNA reads as TGTGCCAGCAGTCTAGCGGGAGCAGAGACCCAGTACTTC. Its translation: CASSLAGAETQYF. Full variable domain (missing parts from reference TRBV7-7 and TRBJ2-5): GAGVSQSPRYKVTKRGQDVTLRCDPISSHATLYWYQQALGQGPEFLTYFNYEAQPDKSGLPSDRFSAERPEGSISTLTIQRTEQRDSAMYRCASSLAGAETQYFGPGTRLLVL.

V gene TRBV28 combines with J gene TRBJ2-1; 8 bases map to TRBD2. The junction had 2 bases not matched to a gene; V was cut back by 4 bases and J by 0 bases. There are 15 residues in the CDR3. CDR1 MDHEN and CDR2 SYDVKM come from the germline V gene. CDR3 loop: CASSSGGGSYNEQFF. The CDR3 nucleotides read TGTGCCAGCAGTTCGGGGGGGGGCTCCTACAATGAGCAGTTCTTC.

The chain links TRBV6-1 to TRBJ2-5, with 8 bases identical to TRBD2. Germline V gene data show CDR1 as MNHNS and CDR2 as SASEGT. The CDR3 has 17 amino acids. V trimming: 2 bases; J trimming: 4 bases; junction bases outside the gene matches: 12. The CDR3 loop reads CASSEPFGSGGRETQYF. As DNA, the CDR3 is TGTGCCAGCAGTGAACCCTTCGGGAGCGGGGGCCGAGAGACCCAGTACTTC.

V usage is TRBV7-9 and J usage is TRBJ2-3; 7 bases fit TRBD1. V trimming: 2 bases; J trimming: 4 bases; junction bases outside the gene matches: 12. This CDR3 region has 17 residues. Germline-derived CDR1 and CDR2 are SEHNR and FQNEAQ (reference sequence). The CDR3 loop reads CASSLSDLGGRADTQYF. The CDR3 DNA sequence: TGTGCCAGCAGCTTAAGTGACTTAGGGGGCAGGGCAGATACGCAGTATTTT.

DNA of the CDR3: TGTGCCAGCAGTACAGGGGGGGGTGGCTACACCTTC. Protein product: CASSTGGGGYTF. The chain couples TRBV6-5 to TRBJ1-2; 8 bases are a match to TRBD1. The V gene end was trimmed by 5 bases and the J gene end by 7 bases; junction bases not matched to a gene: 3. Germline lookup yields CDR1 MNHEY and CDR2 SVGAGI. The CDR3 length is 12 residues.

This chain uses TRBV27 with TRBJ2-7; 12 bases align to TRBD2. Germline lookup yields CDR1 MNHEY and CDR2 SMNVEV (reference sequence). The CDR3 length is 16 residues. V was clipped by 3 bases and J by 3 bases; unmatched bases: 6. CDR3 sequence (DNA): TGTGCCAGCAGTTTCTGGCTAGCGGGAGGGCTCTACGAGCAGTACTTC. Translation gives CASSFWLAGGLYEQYF.

This chain joins TRBV7-2 and TRBJ2-1, with TRBD2 matching over 7 bases. V trimming: 2 bases; J trimming: 8 bases; junction bases outside the gene matches: 9. CDR1 SGHTA and CDR2 FQGNSA come from the germline V gene. This CDR3 is 15 amino acids long. The CDR3: CASSLSAGEAYEQFF. The CDR3 DNA follows: TGTGCCAGCAGCTTATCGGCGGGAGAGGCATATGAGCAGTTCTTC. Combining the CDR3 with reference TRBV7-2 and TRBJ2-1 gives the whole variable domain GAGVSQSPSNKVTEKGKDVELRCDPISGHTALYWYRQSLGQGLEFLIYFQGNSAPDKSGLPSDRFSAERTGGSVSTLTIQRTQQEDSAVYLCASSLSAGEAYEQFFGPGTRLTVL.

The chain carries TRBV7-2 and TRBJ1-5, with a possible D match to TRBD1 (6 bases). Germline V gene lookup returns CDR1 SGHTA and CDR2 FQGNSA. The CDR3 totals 15 residues. Trimming cost V 6 bases and J 5 bases, with 17 bases left between them. Written as DNA, the CDR3 is TGTGCCAGCAGTTTGGGGGGGGCGAGTTATCAGCCCCAGCATTTT. Its translation: CASSLGGASYQPQHF.

The chain has TRBV7-6 and TRBJ2-7; maybe TRBD1 (5 bases). Germline values: CDR1 SGHVS, CDR2 FNYEAQ. V was clipped by 4 bases and J by 2 bases, with 18 bases between them. The CDR3 contains 16 residues. In nucleotides, the CDR3 is TGTGCCAGCAGCTCAAGGGTAGGGGCCCCCACCTACGAGCAGTACTTC. Encoded protein: CASSSRVGAPTYEQYF.

The V and J genes are TRBV5-5 and TRBJ2-7, with D maybe TRBD1 (6 bases). The germline V and J ends were trimmed by 0 bases and 4 bases, with 11 bases remaining between them. Germline V gene data show CDR1 as SGHKS and CDR2 as YYEKEE (reference sequence). The CDR3 is made up of 14 amino acids. The CDR3 DNA reads as TGTGCCAGCAGCTTGGGGCAGGGGCGGTACGAGCAGTACTTC. Protein sequence: CASSLGQGRYEQYF.

The chain links TRBV7-2 to TRBJ1-1, with TRBD1 matching 8 bases. CDR3 length: 15 amino acids. Germline values: CDR1 SGHTA, CDR2 FQGNSA. Losses at the gene ends were 1 base for V and 3 bases for J; bases not matched to a gene: 4. The CDR3: CASSLGGQVYTEAFF. The CDR3 bases are TGTGCCAGCAGCTTAGGGGGACAGGTTTACACTGAAGCTTTCTTT.

The chain has TRBV28 and TRBJ1-1; no clear D gene. The CDR3 contains 15 residues. Trimming took off 2 bases at V and 1 base at J, with 11 bases between the two ends. Germline V gene lookup returns CDR1 MDHEN and CDR2 SYDVKM. This CDR3 reads CASSLRGQPNTEAFF. DNA for the CDR3: TGTGCCAGCAGTTTACGAGGGCAGCCGAACACTGAAGCTTTCTTT.

The rearrangement joins TRBV7-8 to TRBJ2-2; tentatively, D is TRBD2 (6 bases). CDR1 is SGHVS, CDR2 FQNEAQ, per germline. The CDR3 extends over 15 amino acids. V was cut by 1 base and J by 5 bases, with 11 bases left in between. The CDR3 reads CASSLGPGGTGELFF. CDR3 bases: TGTGCCAGCAGCTTAGGACCCGGAGGGACCGGGGAGCTGTTTTTT.

The chain recombines TRBV27 with TRBJ1-4, with a weak D call TRBD1 (5 bases). The CDR3 is made up of 15 amino acids. Per germline, CDR1 MNHEY and CDR2 SMNVEV (reference sequence). V was trimmed by 5 bases and J by 5 bases, leaving 15 bases between them. This CDR3 is CASSTTGGENEKLFF. CDR3 bases: TGTGCCAGCAGTACCACAGGTGGCGAGAATGAAAAACTGTTTTTT.

The CDR3 nucleotides are TGCGCCAGCAGCTTCGGGAGGAACTATGGCTACACCTTC. Translated, it gives CASSFGRNYGYTF. The chain combines TRBV5-1 with TRBJ1-2; D is unclear. With 2 bases removed from V and 2 bases from J, the gap between germline ends came to 7 bases. Germline V gene data show CDR1 as SGHRS and CDR2 as YFSETQ. The CDR3 sequence is 13 residues long.

Only one count was recorded for this clone. This chain joins TRBV5-1 and TRBJ1-6; 7 bases match TRBD1. V trimming: 3 bases; J trimming: 11 bases; junction bases outside the gene matches: 11. CDR3 length: 15 amino acids. Germline lookup yields CDR1 SGHRS and CDR2 YFSETQ. In DNA, the CDR3 is TGCGCCAGCAGCTCGACAAGATCCGACAGGGCACCCCTCCACTTT. Translating gives CASSSTRSDRAPLHF.

CDR3 residues: CASSEGTGGYNEQFF. Here the CDR3 DNA reads TGCGCCAGCAGTGAAGGGACAGGGGGTTACAATGAGCAGTTCTTC. The V call is TRBV10-1, the J call TRBJ2-1; 11 nucleotides agree with TRBD1. Germline V CDR1 and CDR2: WNHNN, SYGVQD (reference sequence). CDR3 length: 15 residues. With 3 bases clipped from V and 4 bases from J, the junction kept 2 bases outside the gene matches.

The J gene is TRBJ1-2, the V gene TRBV6-5; 9 nucleotides match TRBD1. This CDR3 contains 12 residues. Looked up from germline, CDR1 is MNHEY and CDR2 is SVGAGI. The junction had 6 bases not matched to a gene; V was cut back by 6 bases and J by 10 bases. The CDR3 DNA reads as TGTGCCAGCAGACGGACAGGGGAGAACTACACCTTC. Translation: CASRRTGENYTF.

The V call is TRBV30, the J call TRBJ1-5; D is possibly TRBD1 (5 bases). The CDR3 contains 11 residues. The germline V gene encodes CDR1 GTSNPN and CDR2 SVGIG (reference sequence). V was pared by 5 bases and J by 5 bases, with 7 bases between. CDR3 nucleotide sequence: TGTGCCTGGGGAGGGGATCAGCCCCAGCATTTT. This gives the protein CAWGGDQPQHF.

The genes are TRBV15 and TRBJ2-5; 9 nucleotides match TRBD1. The J call may not be correct, given that the DNA end is closer to TRBJ2-7. The CDR3 is 15 residues long. From germline, CDR1 is LNHNV and CDR2 YYDKDF (reference sequence). DNA for the CDR3: TGTGCCACCAGCCGAGGGGACAGGGCGTTGTTCGAGCAGTACTTC. It codes for CATSRGDRALFEQYF.

The chain carries TRBV18 and TRBJ2-7; no clear D. Germline CDR1 KGHSH, CDR2 LQKENI. The length of the CDR3 is 13 residues. V lost 4 bases and J lost 0, with 7 bases in between. For the CDR3, the DNA is TGTGCCAGCTCACAACAGACCTCCTACGAGCAGTACTTC. Protein sequence: CASSQQTSYEQYF. The whole variable domain, filled in from reference TRBV18 and TRBJ2-7, reads NAGVMQNPRHLVRRRGQEARLRCSPMKGHSHVYWYRQLPEEGLKFMVYLQKENIIDESGMPKERFSAEFPKEGPSILRIQQVVRGDSAAYFCASSQQTSYEQYFGPGTRLTVT.

The V call is TRBV5-8, the J call TRBJ2-5, with 7 bases identical to TRBD1. V lost 4 bases to trimming and J lost 1 base; unmatched junction nucleotides: 4. This CDR3 region has 14 residues. The V gene's germline CDR1 is SGHTS and CDR2 YDEGEE. The CDR3 sequence: CASSQGQRQETQYF. The CDR3 DNA sequence: TGTGCCAGCAGCCAGGGACAGCGCCAAGAGACCCAGTACTTC.

A few counts support this clone. V usage is TRBV7-8 and J usage is TRBJ1-1; no clear D. V shed 4 bases and J shed 5 bases, with 17 bases lying between them. Germline CDR1 is SGHVS and CDR2 is FQNEAQ. This CDR3 is 15 amino acids long. The CDR3 reads CASSSPLILRTEAFF. The CDR3 bases are TGTGCCAGCAGCTCCCCGCTAATCCTGCGGACTGAAGCTTTCTTT.

V is TRBV4-3 and J is TRBJ1-2, with no clear D. V was pared by 0 bases and J by 2 bases, with 10 bases between. The germline CDR1 and CDR2 sequences are LGHNA and YSLEER. The CDR3 covers 15 residues. The DNA of the CDR3 is TGCGCCAGCAGCCAAGATCTCGACTCCAACTATGGCTACACCTTC. Translated, it gives CASSQDLDSNYGYTF.

The chain uses TRBV9 and TRBJ2-3, with 12 bases matching TRBD2. The CDR3 loop spans 17 amino acids. CDR1 is SGDLS and CDR2 is YYNGEE in the germline V gene. Trimming at V came to 4 bases and at J to 0 bases, leaving 6 bases not matched to a gene. CDR3 loop: CASSLRLAGESTDTQYF. In nucleotides, the CDR3 is TGTGCCAGCAGCCTAAGACTAGCGGGAGAGAGCACAGATACGCAGTATTTT. Combining the CDR3 with reference TRBV9 and TRBJ2-3 gives the whole variable domain DSGVTQTPKHLITATGQRVTLRCSPRSGDLSVYWYQQSLDQGLQFLIQYYNGEERAKGNILERFSAQQFPDLHSELNLSSLELGDSALYFCASSLRLAGESTDTQYFGPGTRLTVL.